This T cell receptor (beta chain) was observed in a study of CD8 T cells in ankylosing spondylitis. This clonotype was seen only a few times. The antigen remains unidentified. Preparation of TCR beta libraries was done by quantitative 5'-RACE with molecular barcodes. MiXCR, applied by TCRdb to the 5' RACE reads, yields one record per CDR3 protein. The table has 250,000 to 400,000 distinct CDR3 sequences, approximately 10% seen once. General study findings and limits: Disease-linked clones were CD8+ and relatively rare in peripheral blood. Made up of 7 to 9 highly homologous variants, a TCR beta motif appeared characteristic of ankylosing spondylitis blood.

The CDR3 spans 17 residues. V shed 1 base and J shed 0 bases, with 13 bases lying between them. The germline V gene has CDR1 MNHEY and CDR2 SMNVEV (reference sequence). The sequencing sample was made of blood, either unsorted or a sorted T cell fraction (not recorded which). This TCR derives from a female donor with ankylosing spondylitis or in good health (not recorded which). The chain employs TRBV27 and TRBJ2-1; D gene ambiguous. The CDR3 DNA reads TGTGCCAGCAGTTTATACGCGGTAACGACCTCCTACAATGAGCAGTTCTTC. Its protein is CASSLYAVTTSYNEQFF.